The entry that follows covers one T cell receptor (beta chain) sequence. Antigen specificity is unknown. The PCR made use of 60 Vbeta and 13 Jbeta primers. Method: immunoSEQ multiplex PCR; TCRdb's copy keeps in-frame clones and lacks some. The table shows some 130,000 clones, with 77% occurring only once. The sample belongs to a study of cytomegalovirus exposure and HLA in healthy donors. Study-level findings and limits: Another analysis was done later, and it associated around 17,000 TCR beta sequences with HLA alleles at 0.05 false discovery rate.

This CDR3 comprises 14 residues. V was shortened by 6 bases and J by 5 bases, with 16 bases between the two germline ends. Germline lookup yields CDR1 SGHTA and CDR2 FQGNSA. Donors sampled were nominally healthy, though unrecorded immune exposures were likely. The TCR comes from a male donor in good health and CMV-seronegative. The chain employs TRBV7-2 and TRBJ2-5, with D perhaps TRBD2 (5 bases). Sequencing input: PBMCs. The CDR3 sequence: CASSRARGVETQYF. The CDR3 bases are TGTGCCAGCAGTCGGGCCCGGGGTGTGGAGACCCAGTACTTC.